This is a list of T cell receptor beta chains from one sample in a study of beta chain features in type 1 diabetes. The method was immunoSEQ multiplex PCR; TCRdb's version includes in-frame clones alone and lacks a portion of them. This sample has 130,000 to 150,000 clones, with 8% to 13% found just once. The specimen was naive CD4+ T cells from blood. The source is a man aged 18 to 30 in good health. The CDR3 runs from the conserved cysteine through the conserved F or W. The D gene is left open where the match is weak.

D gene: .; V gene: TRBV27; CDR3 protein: CASSFGRSNQPQHF
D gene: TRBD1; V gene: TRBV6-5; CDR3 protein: CASSYTGVLYGYTF
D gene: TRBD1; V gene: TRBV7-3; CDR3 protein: CASSERQGAPYNEQFF
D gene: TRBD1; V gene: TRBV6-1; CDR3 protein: CASSLGQEGYQPQHF
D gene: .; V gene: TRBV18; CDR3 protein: CASSPETGYGYTF
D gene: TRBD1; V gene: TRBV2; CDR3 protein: CASNYGTVDQPQHF
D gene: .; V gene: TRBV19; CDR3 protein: CASSRTGAGSYNEQFF
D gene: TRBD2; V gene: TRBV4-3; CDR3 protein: CASSQGLAGGTGELFF
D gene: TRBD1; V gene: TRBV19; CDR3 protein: CASSIRGTAAGKLFF
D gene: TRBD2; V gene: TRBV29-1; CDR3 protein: CSVLSREGETQYF
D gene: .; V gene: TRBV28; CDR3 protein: CASSQTVNYGYTF
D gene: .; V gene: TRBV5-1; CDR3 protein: CASSPGVVGQTYEQYF
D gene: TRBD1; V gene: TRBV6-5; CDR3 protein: CASSYLRQGKYEQYF
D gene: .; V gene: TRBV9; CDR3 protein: CASSVTGVPYNEQFF
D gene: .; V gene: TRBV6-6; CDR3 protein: CASRPLEATNEKLFF
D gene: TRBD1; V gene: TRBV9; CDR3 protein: CASSRDSNYGYTF
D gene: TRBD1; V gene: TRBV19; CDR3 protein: CASSPGQAFYGYTF
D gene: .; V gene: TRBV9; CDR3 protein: CASSVVEGAETQYF
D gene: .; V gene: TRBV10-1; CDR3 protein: CARRTGPSYEQYF
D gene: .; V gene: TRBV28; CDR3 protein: CASSRTLIAKNIQYF
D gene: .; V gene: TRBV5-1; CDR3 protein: CASSLGSSSLYGYTF
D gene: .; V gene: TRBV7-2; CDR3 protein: CASSPRQSRETQYF
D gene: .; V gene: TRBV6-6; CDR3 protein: CASSYVQLYEQYF
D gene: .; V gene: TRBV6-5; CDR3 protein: CASAETGYEKLFF
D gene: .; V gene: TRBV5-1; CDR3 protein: CASSLALGSGEKLFF
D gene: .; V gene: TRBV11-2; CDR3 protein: CASSLEVGIYGYTF
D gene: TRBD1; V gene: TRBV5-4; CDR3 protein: CASSMDRAGEQYF
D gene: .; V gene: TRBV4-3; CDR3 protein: CASSPVVRVKEKLFF
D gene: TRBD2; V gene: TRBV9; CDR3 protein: CASSVSGGTLYEQYF
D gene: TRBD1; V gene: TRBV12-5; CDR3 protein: CASGLEVWGSQGINTGELFF
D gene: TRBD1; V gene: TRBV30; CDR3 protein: CAWSELTGKFEQYF
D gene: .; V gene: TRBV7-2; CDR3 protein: CASSTRASQETQYF
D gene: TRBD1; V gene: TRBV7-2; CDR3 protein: CASTGGTGVETQYF
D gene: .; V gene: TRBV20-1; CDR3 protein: CSVRAATEAFF
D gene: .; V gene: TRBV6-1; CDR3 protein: CASSDRSNQPQHF
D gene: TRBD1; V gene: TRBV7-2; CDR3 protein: CASSLFSGTGGDQPQHF
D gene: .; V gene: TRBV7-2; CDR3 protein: CASRSRQPSGNTIYF
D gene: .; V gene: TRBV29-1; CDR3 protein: CSVEGRSEASEQYF
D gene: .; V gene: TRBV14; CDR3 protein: CASSRSSGANVLTF
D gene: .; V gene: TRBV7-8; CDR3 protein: CASSFPLGAGDSTDTQYF